Included here is one T cell receptor (beta chain) sequence, with context. Its cognate antigen is unknown. Method: immunoSEQ multiplex PCR; TCRdb's copy keeps in-frame clones and lacks some. The sample carries millions of clones, around 95% recorded once. V lost 3 bases and J lost 4, with 12 bases in between. Germline lookup yields CDR1 GTSNPN and CDR2 SVGIG (reference sequence). The CDR3 consists of 13 residues. These data are taken from a study of shared clonotypes between healthy human individuals. In the study overall: The study used three CD4 naive, three CD4 memory, two CD8 naive and one CD8 memory plate per donor. Findings and limits, study-wide: Non-shared clonotypes showed lower generation probabilities than clonotypes common to all four donors. In having few donors, the study represented limited genetic and exposure-history diversity.

The investigators split CD4+ cells into a CD45RA+ naive subset and a CD45RA-negative memory subset. The sequencing input was naive CD4+ T cells sorted from blood. Subset noted: CD45RA+ positively selected. The sequence was collected from a man aged 18 to 30 in good health. The rearrangement uses TRBV30 and TRBJ1-1, with a tentative D call TRBD1 (6 bases). Here the CDR3 DNA reads TGTGCCTGGAGGGCGGGACACAGCACTGAAGCTTTCTTT. Its translation: CAWRAGHSTEAFF.